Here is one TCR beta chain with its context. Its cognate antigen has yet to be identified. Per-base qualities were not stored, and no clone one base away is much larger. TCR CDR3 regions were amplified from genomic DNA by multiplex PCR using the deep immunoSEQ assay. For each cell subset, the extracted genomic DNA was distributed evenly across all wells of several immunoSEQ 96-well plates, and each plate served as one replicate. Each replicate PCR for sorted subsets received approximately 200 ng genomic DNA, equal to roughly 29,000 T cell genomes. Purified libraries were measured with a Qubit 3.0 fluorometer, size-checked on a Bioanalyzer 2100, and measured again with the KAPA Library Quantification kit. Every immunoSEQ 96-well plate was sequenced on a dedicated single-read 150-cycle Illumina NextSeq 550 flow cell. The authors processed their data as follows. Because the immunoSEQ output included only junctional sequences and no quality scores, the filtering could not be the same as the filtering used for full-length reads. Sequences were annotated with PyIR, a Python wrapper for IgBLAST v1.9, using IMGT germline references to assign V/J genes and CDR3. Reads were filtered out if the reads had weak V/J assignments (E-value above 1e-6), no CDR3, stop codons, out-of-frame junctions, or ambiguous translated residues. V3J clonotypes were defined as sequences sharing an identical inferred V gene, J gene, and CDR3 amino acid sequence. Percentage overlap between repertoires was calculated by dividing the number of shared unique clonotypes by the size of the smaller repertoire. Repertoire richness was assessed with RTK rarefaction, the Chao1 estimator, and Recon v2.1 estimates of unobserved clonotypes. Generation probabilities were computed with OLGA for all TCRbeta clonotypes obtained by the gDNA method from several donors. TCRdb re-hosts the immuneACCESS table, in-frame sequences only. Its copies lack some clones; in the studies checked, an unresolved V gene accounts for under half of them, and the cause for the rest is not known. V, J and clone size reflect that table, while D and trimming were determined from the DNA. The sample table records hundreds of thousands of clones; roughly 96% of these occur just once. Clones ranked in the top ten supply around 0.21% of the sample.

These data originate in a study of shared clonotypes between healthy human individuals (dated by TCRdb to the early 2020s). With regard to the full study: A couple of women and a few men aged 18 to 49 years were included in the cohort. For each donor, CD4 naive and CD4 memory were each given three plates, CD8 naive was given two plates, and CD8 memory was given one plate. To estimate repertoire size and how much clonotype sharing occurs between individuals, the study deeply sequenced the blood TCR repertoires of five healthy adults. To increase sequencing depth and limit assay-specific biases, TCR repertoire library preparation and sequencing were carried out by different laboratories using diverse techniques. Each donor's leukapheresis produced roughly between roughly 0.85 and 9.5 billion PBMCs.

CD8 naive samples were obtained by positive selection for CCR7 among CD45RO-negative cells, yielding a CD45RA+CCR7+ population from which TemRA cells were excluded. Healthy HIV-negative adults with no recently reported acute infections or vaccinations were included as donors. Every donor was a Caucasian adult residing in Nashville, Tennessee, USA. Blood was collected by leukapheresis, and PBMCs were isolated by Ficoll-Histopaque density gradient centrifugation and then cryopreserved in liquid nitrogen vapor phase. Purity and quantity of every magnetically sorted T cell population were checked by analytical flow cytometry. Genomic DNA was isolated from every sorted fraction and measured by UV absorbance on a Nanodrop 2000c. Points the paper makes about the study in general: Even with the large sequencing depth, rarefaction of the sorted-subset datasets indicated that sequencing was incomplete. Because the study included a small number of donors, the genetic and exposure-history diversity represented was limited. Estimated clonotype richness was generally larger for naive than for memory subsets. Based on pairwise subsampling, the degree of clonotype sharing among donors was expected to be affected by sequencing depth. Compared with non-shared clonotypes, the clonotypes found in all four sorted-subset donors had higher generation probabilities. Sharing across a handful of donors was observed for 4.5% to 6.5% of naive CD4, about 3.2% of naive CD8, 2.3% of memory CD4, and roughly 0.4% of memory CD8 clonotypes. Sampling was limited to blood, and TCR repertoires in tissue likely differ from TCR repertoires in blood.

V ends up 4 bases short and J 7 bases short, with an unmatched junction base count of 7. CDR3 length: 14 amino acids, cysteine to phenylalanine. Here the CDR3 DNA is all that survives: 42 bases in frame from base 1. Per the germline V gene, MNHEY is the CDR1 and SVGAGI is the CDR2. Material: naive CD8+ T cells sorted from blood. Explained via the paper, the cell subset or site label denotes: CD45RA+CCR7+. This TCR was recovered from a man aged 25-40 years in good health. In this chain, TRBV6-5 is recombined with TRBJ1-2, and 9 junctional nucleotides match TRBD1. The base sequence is TGTGCCAGCAGTTCGGGACAGGGAGTCCCTGGCTACACCTTC. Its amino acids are CASSSGQGVPGYTF.